A selection of T cell receptor beta chains follows, all from one sample in a study of shared clonotypes between healthy human individuals. Sequenced by immunoSEQ multiplex PCR; TCRdb stores in-frame clones only, minus some. The sample yields 2 million to 2.5 million clones, approximately 96% seen once. The sample taken for sequencing was naive CD4+ T cells sorted from blood. All receptors come from a man in his late teens or twenties in good health. CDR3s include the opening cysteine and the closing phenylalanine or tryptophan. Each record gives: J gene, D gene, V gene, CDR3 length, clone size, CDR3 protein, CDR3 DNA. A D gene is named only where the DNA matches it firmly. Only part of the rows carry a size: once, few, many, or a class if the clone is expanded.

j_gene: TRBJ2-7; d_gene: .; v_gene: TRBV6-5; len: 13; abundance: .; CDR3aa: CASGRTGTPEQYF; CDR3nt: TGTGCCAGCGGACGGACCGGGACTCCCGAGCAGTACTTC
j_gene: TRBJ2-7; d_gene: .; v_gene: TRBV4-2; len: 15; abundance: .; CDR3aa: CASSLEYSISYEQYF; CDR3nt: TGTGCCAGCAGCCTAGAATACAGTATTTCCTACGAGCAGTACTTC
j_gene: TRBJ2-6; d_gene: TRBD1; v_gene: TRBV2; len: 19; abundance: .; CDR3aa: CASSARDRALALLANVLTF; CDR3nt: TGTGCCAGCAGCGCACGGGACAGGGCCCTAGCCTTGTTGGCCAACGTCCTGACTTTC
j_gene: TRBJ1-6; d_gene: .; v_gene: TRBV5-1; len: 14; abundance: once; CDR3aa: CASSREAPGSPLHF; CDR3nt: TGCGCCAGCAGCCGGGAGGCTCCGGGATCACCCCTCCACTTT
j_gene: TRBJ2-2; d_gene: .; v_gene: TRBV7-2; len: 12; abundance: .; CDR3aa: CASSLVRGELFF; CDR3nt: TGTGCCAGCAGCTTAGTTCGCGGGGAGCTGTTTTTT
j_gene: TRBJ1-2; d_gene: TRBD1; v_gene: TRBV27; len: 17; abundance: .; CDR3aa: CASSLSQDRGNNYGYTF; CDR3nt: TGTGCCAGCAGTTTATCCCAAGACAGGGGAAATAACTATGGCTACACCTTC
j_gene: TRBJ2-7; d_gene: TRBD2; v_gene: TRBV5-4; len: 13; abundance: .; CDR3aa: CASTRAGSYEQYF; CDR3nt: TGTGCCAGCACTCGAGCGGGGTCCTACGAGCAGTACTTC
j_gene: TRBJ2-7; d_gene: .; v_gene: TRBV7-2; len: 14; abundance: .; CDR3aa: CASRRTGMSYEQYF; CDR3nt: TGTGCCAGCAGGCGGACGGGCATGTCCTACGAGCAGTACTTC
j_gene: TRBJ2-7; d_gene: TRBD2; v_gene: TRBV7-2; len: 15; abundance: .; CDR3aa: CASSLSTAGIYEQYF; CDR3nt: TGTGCCAGCAGCTTATCAACAGCGGGGATTTACGAGCAGTACTTC
j_gene: TRBJ2-3; d_gene: .; v_gene: TRBV18; len: 17; abundance: .; CDR3aa: CASSPPRGGLSTDTQYF; CDR3nt: TGTGCCAGCTCACCACCGAGGGGGGGGCTAAGCACAGATACGCAGTATTTT
j_gene: TRBJ1-3; d_gene: .; v_gene: TRBV13; len: 16; abundance: .; CDR3aa: CASSLEDSRSGNTIYF; CDR3nt: TGTGCCAGCAGCTTGGAGGACAGCCGCTCTGGAAACACCATATATTTT
j_gene: TRBJ2-7; d_gene: .; v_gene: TRBV29-1; len: 13; abundance: .; CDR3aa: CSVAGSGSNEQYF; CDR3nt: TGCAGCGTCGCCGGGTCCGGATCTAACGAGCAGTACTTC
j_gene: TRBJ1-5; d_gene: .; v_gene: TRBV6-6; len: 13; abundance: .; CDR3aa: CASSYVNGQPQHF; CDR3nt: TGTGCCAGCAGTTACGTTAACGGTCAGCCCCAGCATTTT
j_gene: TRBJ2-7; d_gene: .; v_gene: TRBV30; len: 14; abundance: few; CDR3aa: CAWSAGPTTYEQYF; CDR3nt: TGTGCCTGGAGTGCGGGACCGACAACCTACGAGCAGTACTTC
j_gene: TRBJ1-6; d_gene: .; v_gene: TRBV18; len: 15; abundance: .; CDR3aa: CASSPPGRENSPLHF; CDR3nt: TGTGCCAGCTCACCCCCAGGGAGGGAAAATTCACCCCTCCACTTT
j_gene: TRBJ2-7; d_gene: .; v_gene: TRBV7-2; len: 11; abundance: .; CDR3aa: CASKGPYEQYF; CDR3nt: TGTGCCAGCAAGGGACCCTACGAGCAGTACTTC